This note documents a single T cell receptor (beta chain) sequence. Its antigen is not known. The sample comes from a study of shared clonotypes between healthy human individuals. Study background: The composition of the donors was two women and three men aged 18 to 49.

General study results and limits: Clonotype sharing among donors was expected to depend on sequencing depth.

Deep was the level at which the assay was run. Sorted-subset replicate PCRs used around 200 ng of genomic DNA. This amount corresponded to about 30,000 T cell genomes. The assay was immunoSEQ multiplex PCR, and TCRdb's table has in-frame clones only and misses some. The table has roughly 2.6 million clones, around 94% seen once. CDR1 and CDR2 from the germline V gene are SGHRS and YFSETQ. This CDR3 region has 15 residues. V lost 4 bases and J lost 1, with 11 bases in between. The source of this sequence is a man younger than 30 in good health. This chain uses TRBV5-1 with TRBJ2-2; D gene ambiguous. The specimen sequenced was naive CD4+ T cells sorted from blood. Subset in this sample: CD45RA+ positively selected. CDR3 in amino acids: CASSPGAQNTGELFF. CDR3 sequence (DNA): TGCGCCAGCAGCCCCGGCGCGCAGAACACCGGGGAGCTGTTTTTT.